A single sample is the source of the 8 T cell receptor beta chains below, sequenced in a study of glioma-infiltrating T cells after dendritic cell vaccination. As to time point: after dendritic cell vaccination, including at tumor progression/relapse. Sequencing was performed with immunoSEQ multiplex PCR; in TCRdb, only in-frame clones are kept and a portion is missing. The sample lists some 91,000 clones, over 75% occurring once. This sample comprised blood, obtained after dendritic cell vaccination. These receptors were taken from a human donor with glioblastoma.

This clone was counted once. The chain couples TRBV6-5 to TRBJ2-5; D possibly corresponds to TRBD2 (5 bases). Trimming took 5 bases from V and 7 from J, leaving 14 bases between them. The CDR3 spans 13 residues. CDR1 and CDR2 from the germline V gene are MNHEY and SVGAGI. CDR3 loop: CASSPGMPGTQYF. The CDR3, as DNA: TGTGCCAGCAGTCCCGGGATGCCGGGGACCCAGTACTTC.

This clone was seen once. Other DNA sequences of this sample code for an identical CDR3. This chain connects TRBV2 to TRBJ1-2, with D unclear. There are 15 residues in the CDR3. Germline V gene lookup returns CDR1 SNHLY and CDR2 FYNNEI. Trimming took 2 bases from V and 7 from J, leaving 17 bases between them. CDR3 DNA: TGTGCCAGCAGTGAAACAGCCGAGCCTTTGGGTGGCTACACCTTC. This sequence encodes CASSETAEPLGGYTF.

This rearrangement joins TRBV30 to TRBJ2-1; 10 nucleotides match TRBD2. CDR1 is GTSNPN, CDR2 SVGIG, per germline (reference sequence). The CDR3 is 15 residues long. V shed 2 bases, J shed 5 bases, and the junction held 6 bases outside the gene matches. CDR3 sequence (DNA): TGTGCCTGGAGTCACGCTAGCGGGAGCCACAATGAGCAGTTCTTC. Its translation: CAWSHASGSHNEQFF.

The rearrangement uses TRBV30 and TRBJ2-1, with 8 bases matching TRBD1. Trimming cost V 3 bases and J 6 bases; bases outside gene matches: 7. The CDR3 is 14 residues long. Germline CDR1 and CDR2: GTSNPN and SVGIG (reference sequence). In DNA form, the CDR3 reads TGTGCCTGGAGCCAGGGGGCCCTCGGCAATGAGCAGTTCTTC. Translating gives CAWSQGALGNEQFF.

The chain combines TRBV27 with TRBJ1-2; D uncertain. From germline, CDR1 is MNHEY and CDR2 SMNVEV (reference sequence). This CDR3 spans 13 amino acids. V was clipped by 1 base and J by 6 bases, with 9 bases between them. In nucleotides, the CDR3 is TGTGCCAGCAGTTTATTCGGGGTCGATGGCTACACCTTC. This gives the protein CASSLFGVDGYTF.

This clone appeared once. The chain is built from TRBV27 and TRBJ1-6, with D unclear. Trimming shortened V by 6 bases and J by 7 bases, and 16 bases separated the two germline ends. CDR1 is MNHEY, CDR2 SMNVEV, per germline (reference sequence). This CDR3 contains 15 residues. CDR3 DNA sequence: TGTGCCAGCAGCAGCTTCGGCGGAATCAATTCACCCCTCCACTTT. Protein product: CASSSFGGINSPLHF.

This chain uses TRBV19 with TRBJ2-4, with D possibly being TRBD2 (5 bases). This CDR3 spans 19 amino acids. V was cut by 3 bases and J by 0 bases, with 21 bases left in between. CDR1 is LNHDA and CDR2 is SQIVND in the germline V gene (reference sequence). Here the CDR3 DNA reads TGTGCCAGTAGTATCACTCGACTACCGACATACTCAGCCAAAAACATTCAGTACTTC. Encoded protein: CASSITRLPTYSAKNIQYF.

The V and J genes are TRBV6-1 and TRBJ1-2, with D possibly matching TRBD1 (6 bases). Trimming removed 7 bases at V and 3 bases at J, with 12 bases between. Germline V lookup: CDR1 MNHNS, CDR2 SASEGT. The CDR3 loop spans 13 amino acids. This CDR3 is CASTKQGHYGYTF. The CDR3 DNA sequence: TGTGCCAGCACCAAACAGGGTCACTATGGCTACACCTTC.